This T cell receptor beta chain comes out of a study of T cell responses to AZD1222 COVID-19 vaccine. Generated by immunoSEQ multiplex PCR, the TCRdb table keeps only in-frame clones and is missing some. Altogether roughly 77,000 clones are present, around 90% being singletons, with the ten largest covering more than 5%. This clone was picked up one time. Germline CDR1 is SGHAT and CDR2 is FQNNGV. The CDR3 runs 14 residues. V dropped 8 bases and J dropped 2; count of bases not matched to a gene: 7. V and J are TRBV11-2 and TRBJ1-2; 8 bases are a match to TRBD1. The sequences come from peripheral blood, collected on day 0 of MenACWY control vaccination. The receptor was derived from an adult in good health. Here the CDR3 reads CASAGTGSNYGYTF. In nucleotides, the CDR3 is TGTGCCAGCGCCGGGACAGGCTCCAACTATGGCTACACCTTC.